Below are 25 T cell receptor beta chains sequenced from a single sample in a study of molecular identifiers for immune sequencing clone quantification (dated by TCRdb to between 2018 and 2020). Libraries were built with PCR. The data were produced on an Illumina HiSeq 4000. In-frame beta chains were kept once TCRdb had trimmed the public reads at Q25 with fastp and called clones with MiXCR. Merged by CDR3 protein, the rows form single entries marked with the most common genes and DNA. For this sample the table gives over 600,000 distinct CDR3 sequences, of which approximately 20% were detected only once. Clones ranked in the top ten supply 0.7% to 1% of the sample. What was sequenced was naive CD8+ T cells from blood, with Jurkat cell RNA spiked in. The cell subset or site label of this sample denotes: FACS-sorted CD8+CD4-CCR7+CD45RA+ naive T cells. The receptors shown here come from a human donor in good health. Some libraries in this study had Jurkat cell RNA spiked in.

This clonotype has a count of ten or more. The rearrangement joins TRBV7-9 to TRBJ2-3, with 11 bases aligning to TRBD2. Germline CDR1 reads SEHNR; CDR2 reads FQNEAQ (reference sequence). The CDR3 runs to 16 residues. J gave up 2 bases and V 5 bases, and 6 bases lay outside the gene matches. Here the CDR3 reads CASSTPTSGVTDTQYF. CDR3 nucleotides: TGTGCCAGCAGCACCCCGACTAGCGGGGTCACAGATACGCAGTATTTT.

This clonotype was recorded a few times. This chain uses TRBV2 with TRBJ2-7; D gene ambiguous. Germline values: CDR1 SNHLY, CDR2 FYNNEI. This CDR3 has 19 residues. V lost 0 bases to trimming and J lost 0 bases, with 21 bases between them. CDR3 loop: CASSEALASRTATSYEQYF. The CDR3 region has the DNA TGTGCCAGCAGTGAAGCGCTTGCCAGCCGGACGGCCACCTCCTACGAGCAGTACTTC.

This rearrangement joins TRBV6-5 to TRBJ2-7; no definite D call. The length of the CDR3 is 14 residues. V was shortened by 5 bases and J by 4 bases, with 15 bases between the two germline ends. From germline, CDR1 is MNHEY and CDR2 SVGAGI. CDR3 sequence (DNA): TGTGCCAGCAGTAGAGTGGAGTCATTATACGAGCAGTACTTC. As protein: CASSRVESLYEQYF.

Remarks on this clonotype: This sequence may be a read error, since a much larger clone differs from it by one base. The CDR3 does not close with the conserved phenylalanine or tryptophan, likely indicating a read error. The chain has TRBV4-1 and TRBJ1-1; no clear D gene. CDR3 length equals 16 residues. Trimming stripped 4 bases from V and 2 bases from J, with 17 bases between. Germline V gives CDR1 MGHRA, CDR2 YSYEKL. CDR3 sequence reads: CASSPTTVEINTEAFS. The CDR3 coding sequence is TGCGCCAGCAGCCCCACGACGGTGGAAATAAACACTGAAGCTTTCTCT.

This clonotype showed up many times. The rearrangement joins TRBV2 to TRBJ2-2; possible D gene TRBD2, 6 bases. The CDR3 covers 14 residues. V was clipped by 10 bases and J by 4 bases, with 16 bases between them. Germline V gene sequence: CDR1 SNHLY, CDR2 FYNNEI. Written as DNA, the CDR3 is TGTGCCAACGAAAGGCAGGGAGGCACCGGGGAGCTGTTTTTT. Translating gives CANERQGGTGELFF.

This clonotype was counted ten times or more. This chain links TRBV7-9 with TRBJ2-7; D remains ambiguous. The germline V gene has CDR1 SEHNR and CDR2 FQNEAQ (reference sequence). Trimming pared 7 bases from V and 2 bases from J, leaving 9 bases between. This CDR3 has 12 residues. In DNA, the CDR3 is TGTGCCAGCACTGGGGTAACCTACGAGCAGTACTTC. Amino acid sequence: CASTGVTYEQYF.

The table lists this clonotype with many counts. V and J are TRBV5-1 and TRBJ2-1; 8 bases match TRBD2. V lost 1 base, J lost 7 bases, and 13 bases stayed unmatched. CDR1 SGHRS and CDR2 YFSETQ come from the germline V gene. The CDR3 sequence is 17 residues long. The CDR3 DNA is TGCGCCAGCAGCTTGTCGAGCCGACTAGCGAGGGCGAATGAGCAGTTCTTC. This gives the protein CASSLSSRLARANEQFF.

The chain carries TRBV6-6 and TRBJ1-5; maybe TRBD1 (5 bases). V lost 2 bases to trimming and J lost 4 bases, with 15 bases between them. In germline, CDR1 is MNHNY, CDR2 SVGAGI (reference sequence). The CDR3 consists of 16 residues. CDR3 in amino acids: CASSYGPGVINQPQHF. The CDR3 DNA is TGTGCCAGCAGTTACGGGCCGGGGGTAATTAATCAGCCCCAGCATTTT.

The gene calls are TRBV4-1 and TRBJ2-3; 7 nucleotides match TRBD2. J lost 0 bases, V lost 1 base, and 13 bases had no gene match. Germline assignment: CDR1 MGHRA and CDR2 YSYEKL. The CDR3 consists of 19 residues. The CDR3 region is CASSQAMGWFSGSTDTQYF. CDR3 nucleotide sequence: TGCGCCAGCAGCCAAGCCATGGGGTGGTTTAGCGGGAGCACAGATACGCAGTATTTT.

This clonotype came up many times. V and J are TRBV6-1 and TRBJ1-1, with D possibly TRBD1 on 5 matching bases. Trimming took off 10 bases at V and 1 base at J, with 19 bases between the two ends. The CDR3 runs to 15 residues. The germline gives CDR1 MNHNS, CDR2 SASEGT. The CDR3 DNA is TGTGCCATCCACCGGATCAGGGTCGAGAACACTGAAGCTTTCTTT. This codes for CAIHRIRVENTEAFF.

This clonotype was observed at least ten times. The chain has TRBV6-6 and TRBJ2-7; tentatively, D is TRBD1 (6 bases). Germline CDR1 MNHNY, CDR2 SVGAGI (reference sequence). The CDR3 is 15 residues long. Trimming shortened V by 0 bases and J by 4 bases, and 13 bases separated the two germline ends. The chain's CDR3 is CASSYSTGTQYEQYF. CDR3 DNA: TGTGCCAGCAGTTACTCGACCGGGACACAATACGAGCAGTACTTC.

At least ten counts were recorded for this clonotype. The chain links TRBV19 to TRBJ2-7, with D unresolved. CDR3 length: 13 residues. The V and J ends lost 9 bases and 5 bases respectively, with 17 bases between them. Germline values: CDR1 LNHDA, CDR2 SQIVND (reference sequence). DNA of the CDR3: TGTGCCAGCTCACCGGGCTCCCCGGACGAGCAGTACTTC. The encoded protein is CASSPGSPDEQYF.

In this sample, this clonotype turned up many times. This chain links TRBV19 with TRBJ2-4, with D possibly TRBD2 on 6 matching bases. V shed 5 bases and J shed 10 bases, with 9 bases lying between them. The CDR3 totals 11 residues. The germline gives CDR1 LNHDA, CDR2 SQIVND (reference sequence). The CDR3 region is CASSFREIQYF. For the CDR3, the DNA is TGTGCCAGTAGTTTCCGGGAGATTCAGTACTTC.

This clonotype was observed many times. CDR3 protein: CASRDGQSYGYTF. The CDR3, as DNA: TGTGCCAGCAGAGACGGACAGTCGTATGGCTACACCTTC. The chain couples TRBV2 to TRBJ1-2, with D possibly TRBD1 on 6 matching bases. The germline V gene has CDR1 SNHLY and CDR2 FYNNEI. This CDR3 contains 13 residues. The V end was cut by 6 bases, the J end by 5 bases, with 13 bases between.

There are many counts of this clonotype. The V gene is TRBV5-1, the J gene TRBJ2-7; a weak D match, TRBD1 (5 bases). The CDR3 has 14 amino acids. Between the trimmed V and J ends, which lost 1 base and 7 bases, there was a span of 15 bases. Germline-derived CDR1 and CDR2 are SGHRS and YFSETQ. CDR3 DNA sequence: TGCGCCAGCAGCTTGTACCCAGGGCCGGAGGAGCAGTACTTC. Protein product: CASSLYPGPEEQYF.

This clonotype appeared a few times. The chain carries TRBV28 and TRBJ2-7; TRBD2 agrees at 7 bases. The CDR3 consists of 13 residues. Trimming cost V 2 bases and J 6 bases; bases outside gene matches: 4. Per germline, CDR1 MDHEN and CDR2 SYDVKM. The chain's CDR3 is CASSLAGEAEQYF. The CDR3 nucleotides are TGTGCCAGCAGTTTAGCGGGAGAAGCCGAGCAGTACTTC. Based on the CDR3 plus reference TRBV28 and TRBJ2-7, the full variable domain is DVKVTQSSRYLVKRTGEKVFLECVQDMDHENMFWYRQDPGLGLRLIYFSYDVKMKEKGDIPEGYSVSREKKERFSLILESASTNQTSMYLCASSLAGEAEQYFGPGTRLTVT.

The chain employs TRBV7-8 and TRBJ1-3, with D possibly being TRBD1 (5 bases). The germline V and J ends were trimmed by 1 base and 2 bases, with 12 bases remaining between them. The CDR3 is 16 amino acids. Germline assignment: CDR1 SGHVS and CDR2 FQNEAQ. CDR3 in DNA: TGTGCCAGCAGCTTAGTTCCCAGGGAGGCTGGAAACACCATATATTTT. It is translated as CASSLVPREAGNTIYF.

As to this clonotype: This may come from a read error, since a much larger clone is one base off. V gene TRBV6-2 or TRBV6-3 combines with J gene TRBJ2-7, with D hard to call. This CDR3 has 13 residues. V gave up 8 bases and J gave up 0 bases, with 11 bases separating them. The germline V gene has CDR1 MNHEY and CDR2 SVGEGT. The CDR3 region is CASGPEASYEQYF. Written as DNA, the CDR3 is TGTGCCAGCGGCCCCGAGGCCTCCTACGAGCAGTACTTC.

A word on this clonotype: Just one base apart from a much larger clone, this may be a read error. CDR3 nucleotide sequence: TGTGCCAGCAGTCCACGACAGACCCGCTTTGAAAAACTGTTTTTT. Its protein is CASSPRQTRFEKLFF. The chain links TRBV28 to TRBJ1-4; possibly TRBD1 for D (5 bases). The germline CDR1 and CDR2 sequences are MDHEN and SYDVKM. V lost 5 bases, J lost 7 bases, and 17 bases lay in between. This CDR3 has 15 residues.

The chain carries TRBV7-9 and TRBJ1-5, with a weak D call TRBD1 (6 bases). The CDR3 is 15 amino acids. CDR1 and CDR2 from the germline V gene are SEHNR and FQNEAQ (reference sequence). V lost 5 bases and J lost 4, with 15 bases in between. The CDR3 bases are TGTGCCAGCAGCCCGAGCTGGGGACAAAATCAGCCCCAGCATTTT. The encoded protein is CASSPSWGQNQPQHF.

This clonotype has a count of ten or more. The V gene is TRBV14, the J gene TRBJ2-7, with D unresolved. Germline values: CDR1 SGHDN, CDR2 FVKESK. This CDR3 has 13 amino acids. The V gene lost 1 base and the J gene lost 3 bases, with 7 bases spanning the gap. As DNA, the CDR3 is TGTGCCAGCAGCCAAGGGGTCCACTACGAGCAGTACTTC. Translating gives CASSQGVHYEQYF.

The chain uses TRBV11-2 and TRBJ2-3, with TRBD2 matching 7 bases. Germline V CDR1 and CDR2: SGHAT, FQNNGV. CDR3 length: 14 residues. V was clipped by 1 base and J by 4 bases; unmatched bases: 2. In DNA form, the CDR3 reads TGTGCCAGCAGCTTAGTGACTAGCTCAGATACGCAGTATTTT. Its translation is CASSLVTSSDTQYF.

This clonotype came up many times. This chain joins TRBV7-8 and TRBJ1-1; TRBD1 might be the D (5 bases). V gave up 5 bases and J gave up 4 bases, with 20 bases separating them. There are 16 residues in the CDR3. CDR1 is SGHVS and CDR2 is FQNEAQ in the germline V gene. The CDR3 DNA is TGTGCCAGCAGCCAACTTACGTTCGGAGGGGTCACTGAAGCTTTCTTT. This gives the protein CASSQLTFGGVTEAFF.

This chain links TRBV7-2 with TRBJ1-2; D gene unclear. Looked up from germline, CDR1 is SGHTA and CDR2 is FQGNSA. The CDR3 sequence is 11 residues long. V lost 6 bases to trimming and J lost 8 bases, with 10 bases between them. The CDR3 sequence: CASRFGSGYTF. DNA of the CDR3: TGTGCCAGCAGGTTCGGTTCCGGCTACACCTTC. Based on the CDR3 plus reference TRBV7-2 and TRBJ1-2, the full variable domain is GAGVSQSPSNKVTEKGKDVELRCDPISGHTALYWYRQSLGQGLEFLIYFQGNSAPDKSGLPSDRFSAERTGGSVSTLTIQRTQQEDSAVYLCASRFGSGYTFGSGTRLTVV.

Comments on this clonotype: A much more abundant neighbour one base away suggests this may be a read error. The chain employs TRBV20-1 and TRBJ2-7; no reliable D call. CDR1 and CDR2 from the germline V gene are DFQATT and SNEGSKA (reference sequence). This CDR3 is built from 15 residues. The CDR3 reads CSAPHASQLLYERYF. CDR3 in DNA: TGCAGTGCTCCCCACGCGAGTCAGCTGCTCTACGAGCGGTACTTC.